These T cell receptor beta chains were read from a single sample in a study of blood T cell repertoires in COVID-19. Only in-frame clones appear in the TCRdb table, and some are missing; sequencing was by immunoSEQ multiplex PCR. This sample carries about 200,000 clones, over 70% of them seen once, and the ten largest clones take less than 7%. Sequences were obtained from peripheral blood. The source is a woman in her 70s with acute or convalescent COVID-19. Each CDR3 is given with its conserved first and last residue. A D gene is named only where the DNA matches it firmly. Expanded clones are given a class, and other clones once, few, many or no size at all.

CDR3nt | CDR3aa | abundance | len | j_gene | d_gene | v_gene
TGTGCCAGCTCACTCTTAGCGCCCAGCTCTGGAAACACCATATATTTT | CASSLLAPSSGNTIYF | . | 16 | TRBJ1-3 | . | TRBV18
TGCGCCTCAAGGGACTCCACCTACGAGCAGTACTTC | CASRDSTYEQYF | once | 12 | TRBJ2-7 | . | TRBV5-1
TGTGCCAGCAGCTTAGAAATAGATTCTAAAGATACGCAGTATTTT | CASSLEIDSKDTQYF | . | 15 | TRBJ2-3 | . | TRBV11-2
TGTGCCAGCAGCCAAGCGCCGGGGGTAATCGGGGAGCTGTTTTTT | CASSQAPGVIGELFF | . | 15 | TRBJ2-2 | . | TRBV14
TGTGCCAGCAGCCCTAGCTTTTACAATGAGCAGTTCTTC | CASSPSFYNEQFF | . | 13 | TRBJ2-1 | . | TRBV3-1/TRBV3-2
TGTGCCAGCAGCGTCCTCGGGAGCGGAAGCTACAATGAGCAGTTCTTC | CASSVLGSGSYNEQFF | . | 16 | TRBJ2-1 | . | TRBV5-4
TGCGCCAGCAGTGAGGACAGAACCGAGCAGTACTTC | CASSEDRTEQYF | . | 12 | TRBJ2-7 | . | TRBV10-2
TGTGCCAGCAGTGAAGAGGGGGCAGCTAACTATGGCTACACCTTC | CASSEEGAANYGYTF | . | 15 | TRBJ1-2 | TRBD1 | TRBV2
TGTGCCTGGAGTCCCTCCAGCGGAAAGTACCAAGAGACCCAGTACTTC | CAWSPSSGKYQETQYF | . | 16 | TRBJ2-5 | . | TRBV30
TGTGCCAGTAGTATTCGCGGGCAGGCCCAGAATCAGCCCCAGCATTTT | CASSIRGQAQNQPQHF | . | 16 | TRBJ1-5 | . | TRBV19
TGCGCCAGCAGCCAACCCGGGACAGGAGTTTCTAACTATGGCTACACCTTC | CASSQPGTGVSNYGYTF | . | 17 | TRBJ1-2 | TRBD1 | TRBV5-1
TGTGCCAGCAGTGACCCCAGGGTGACTGGAAACACCATATATTTT | CASSDPRVTGNTIYF | . | 15 | TRBJ1-3 | . | TRBV25-1
TGTGCCAGCAGCCCGGGACTAGCCCAGGAGACCCAGTACTTC | CASSPGLAQETQYF | once | 14 | TRBJ2-5 | TRBD2 | TRBV5-5
TGTGCCAGCAGCCAAGACCCAGCGGGAGGGCTAAATCGAGAGACCCAGTACTTC | CASSQDPAGGLNRETQYF | . | 18 | TRBJ2-5 | TRBD2 | TRBV3-1/TRBV3-2
TGCAGCGTTGGACTAGCGGGAGTTGGTAATGAGCAGTTCTTC | CSVGLAGVGNEQFF | . | 14 | TRBJ2-1 | TRBD2 | TRBV29-1
TGTGCCAGCACCGACAGCGGGACAGGGAACTATGGCTACACCTTC | CASTDSGTGNYGYTF | . | 15 | TRBJ1-2 | TRBD1 | TRBV9
TGTGCCACCAGCACATACGTCCGCAGGGGAAGCTCCTACAATGAGCAGTTCTTC | CATSTYVRRGSSYNEQFF | . | 18 | TRBJ2-1 | . | TRBV15
TGTGCCAGTAGGAATGCCGGGACAGGGACCGGGGAGCTGTTTTTT | CASRNAGTGTGELFF | . | 15 | TRBJ2-2 | TRBD1 | TRBV19
TGTGCCAGCAGGGGACAGCAGAATTCACCCCTCCACTTT | CASRGQQNSPLHF | . | 13 | TRBJ1-6 | TRBD1 | TRBV6-5
TGTGCCACCAGTGATTTGGGGACAGGGCAATCTGGAAACACCATATATTTT | CATSDLGTGQSGNTIYF | . | 17 | TRBJ1-3 | TRBD1 | TRBV24-1
TGTGCCAGCAGCTTCCAACAGACAACTAATGAAAAACTGTTTTTT | CASSFQQTTNEKLFF | . | 15 | TRBJ1-4 | . | TRBV7-9
TGTGCCAGCAGTTACACTAGCGGGAGCAATGAGCAGTTCTTC | CASSYTSGSNEQFF | . | 14 | TRBJ2-1 | TRBD2 | TRBV6-2/TRBV6-3
TGTGCCAGCAGTCGTCCCGGGACAGGGAACACTGAAGCTTTCTTT | CASSRPGTGNTEAFF | . | 15 | TRBJ1-1 | TRBD1 | TRBV11-2
TGTGCCAGCAGTTACCCGGGAGGGATCGGCGATGAGCAGTTCTTC | CASSYPGGIGDEQFF | . | 15 | TRBJ2-1 | TRBD2 | TRBV6-5
TGTGCCAGCAGTTCGCTAGCGGGCCTCTACGAGCAGTACTTC | CASSSLAGLYEQYF | . | 14 | TRBJ2-7 | TRBD2 | TRBV27
TGTGCCAGCTCCCCGGGACTCACACAGGATGAGCAGTTCTTC | CASSPGLTQDEQFF | . | 14 | TRBJ2-1 | . | TRBV7-3
TGTGCCAGCAGTCCACGAGCGGGAGGGCTTCTCGAGCAGTACTTC | CASSPRAGGLLEQYF | . | 15 | TRBJ2-7 | TRBD2 | TRBV27
TGTGCCAGCAGGGATGGACAGGTGATATATGGCTACACCTTC | CASRDGQVIYGYTF | . | 14 | TRBJ1-2 | TRBD1 | TRBV28
TGTGCCAGCTCTAGAAGGAGTGCAGAAGCCTACGAGCAGTACTTC | CASSRRSAEAYEQYF | once | 15 | TRBJ2-7 | . | TRBV25-1